The clone carrying this T cell receptor beta chain has more than one count but fewer than ten. This specimen comes from a study of blood T cell repertoires in COVID-19. Background on the study: The United States, Italy and Spain provided the acute and convalescent COVID-19 samples.

V shed 5 bases and J 6 bases; nucleotides not matched to a gene: 13. The CDR3 is 16 residues long. From germline, CDR1 is SGHNT and CDR2 YYREEE (reference sequence). Some clones are missing from TCRdb's copy, which holds only in-frame ones; the method was immunoSEQ multiplex PCR. The sample has 60,000 to 65,000 clones; about 75% are singletons. The source of this sequence is a woman aged 80 or over with acute or convalescent COVID-19. Sample: peripheral blood. The V call is TRBV5-4, the J call TRBJ1-1; 10 bases map to TRBD1. CDR3 residues: CASSPGTGVGYAEAFF. CDR3 coding DNA: TGTGCCAGCAGTCCCGGGACAGGGGTCGGTTACGCTGAAGCTTTCTTT. The full variable domain, rest sourced from reference TRBV5-4 and TRBJ1-1, is ETGVTQSPTHLIKTRGQQVTLRCSSQSGHNTVSWYQQALGQGPQFIFQYYREEENGRGNFPPRFSGLQFPNYSSELNVNALELDDSALYLCASSPGTGVGYAEAFFGQGTRLTVV.